These T cell receptor beta chains were read from a single sample in a study of PD-1 blockade in classical Hodgkin lymphoma. Data came from immunoSEQ multiplex PCR; TCRdb stores just in-frame clones and leaves some out. The data show approximately 30,000 clones, with approximately 72% seen just once and roughly 3.4% held by the top ten. This specimen consisted of peripheral blood mononuclear cells (PBMCs), obtained before the fourth cycle of nivolumab. Receptors were obtained from a human donor with classical Hodgkin lymphoma. The CDR3 runs from the conserved cysteine through the conserved F or W. Each record gives: V gene, J gene, D gene, CDR3 protein. A D gene is named only where the DNA matches it firmly.

V gene: TRBV11-1; J gene: TRBJ2-7; D gene: TRBD2; CDR3 protein: CASSYTGTAGYEQYF
V gene: TRBV7-2; J gene: TRBJ2-5; D gene: TRBD2; CDR3 protein: CASSSRLAGPRETQYF
V gene: TRBV30; J gene: TRBJ1-2; D gene: -; CDR3 protein: CAWSPSGYGYTF
V gene: TRBV7-2; J gene: TRBJ2-7; D gene: -; CDR3 protein: CASSSGREKKNEQYF
V gene: TRBV5-1; J gene: TRBJ2-7; D gene: -; CDR3 protein: CASSLVTGGTYEQYF
V gene: TRBV7-2; J gene: TRBJ2-7; D gene: TRBD1; CDR3 protein: CASSLHPGGTYEQYF
V gene: TRBV27; J gene: TRBJ1-2; D gene: TRBD1; CDR3 protein: CASRQGADYGYTF
V gene: TRBV28; J gene: TRBJ2-7; D gene: -; CDR3 protein: CASRRGRREQYF
V gene: TRBV7-9; J gene: TRBJ2-1; D gene: TRBD1; CDR3 protein: CASSLGTGPKFEFF
V gene: TRBV7-9; J gene: TRBJ1-2; D gene: -; CDR3 protein: CASSPTGLGYGYTF
V gene: TRBV28; J gene: TRBJ1-2; D gene: -; CDR3 protein: CASSLPGFNYGYTF
V gene: TRBV7-2; J gene: TRBJ2-7; D gene: -; CDR3 protein: CASSDSGPIDEQYF
V gene: TRBV14; J gene: TRBJ2-7; D gene: TRBD2; CDR3 protein: CASSHPTSGTSVEQYF
V gene: TRBV7-9; J gene: TRBJ2-1; D gene: -; CDR3 protein: CASSPQGGAYNEQFF
V gene: TRBV27; J gene: TRBJ1-2; D gene: TRBD1; CDR3 protein: CASSLYGAQGAAWGYTF
V gene: TRBV5-1; J gene: TRBJ1-6; D gene: -; CDR3 protein: CASSLGTENSPLHF
V gene: TRBV5-1; J gene: TRBJ2-4; D gene: -; CDR3 protein: CASSLEGTAAKNIQYF
V gene: TRBV6-5; J gene: TRBJ2-7; D gene: TRBD2; CDR3 protein: CASSYETSGSDYEQYF
V gene: TRBV10-2; J gene: TRBJ2-3; D gene: -; CDR3 protein: CASNFVGGTDTQYF
V gene: TRBV7-6; J gene: TRBJ2-6; D gene: -; CDR3 protein: CASSLGGTGANVLTF
V gene: TRBV6-5; J gene: TRBJ1-5; D gene: -; CDR3 protein: CASSPQAWGNQPQHF
V gene: TRBV5-5; J gene: TRBJ1-1; D gene: TRBD1; CDR3 protein: CASSSGQGVNTEAFF
V gene: TRBV6-5; J gene: TRBJ2-4; D gene: -; CDR3 protein: CASSYSAGPSGIQYF
V gene: TRBV5-6; J gene: TRBJ2-5; D gene: TRBD1; CDR3 protein: CASSSRQGGWAETQYF
V gene: TRBV25-1; J gene: TRBJ1-1; D gene: -; CDR3 protein: CASSEGPVNTEAFF
V gene: TRBV15; J gene: TRBJ2-5; D gene: TRBD1; CDR3 protein: CATTRGYTQETQYF
V gene: TRBV7-9; J gene: TRBJ2-7; D gene: TRBD1; CDR3 protein: CASSLGRTGPNYEQYF
V gene: TRBV19; J gene: TRBJ2-3; D gene: -; CDR3 protein: CASSMRHYSTDTQYF
V gene: TRBV6-1; J gene: TRBJ1-1; D gene: -; CDR3 protein: CASLRTEAFF
V gene: TRBV10-3; J gene: TRBJ2-2; D gene: -; CDR3 protein: CAISDPGVGTGELFF
V gene: TRBV11-3; J gene: TRBJ2-3; D gene: -; CDR3 protein: CASSPHKTDTQYF
V gene: TRBV11-2; J gene: TRBJ2-3; D gene: -; CDR3 protein: CASSLELVQGQAQYF
V gene: TRBV4-3; J gene: TRBJ2-4; D gene: TRBD1; CDR3 protein: CASSQDWYRGLAKNIQYF